This T cell receptor (beta chain) was identified in a study of human T cells and chemical hapten exposure. In the study overall: Epicutaneous patch tests delivered 0.01% DPC to the upper back, with evaluation at 6 days.

This CDR3 contains 16 residues. CDR1 and CDR2 (germline): MNHEY, SMNVEV (reference sequence). Trimming shortened V by 5 bases and J by 9 bases, and 25 bases separated the two germline ends. A remark on this clonotype: No antigen is known for it.

Study results and limitations: All donors were alopecia patients, so their immunity may differ from that of healthy people. With DPC sensitization, TCRs exceeding 1 in 1000 frequency showed no change. Relative to control repertoires, expanded TCRs gave rise to significantly more large CDR3 similarity clusters.

TCRdb fed the RACE reads into MiXCR, producing one record per CDR3 protein. Of roughly 250,000 distinct CDR3 sequences in the sample, 7% to 10% were seen once. Time point of the sample: pre-sensitization, week 0. The treatment denotes: therapeutic diphenylcyclopropenone sensitization with weekly scalp DPC. This receptor was identified in a woman aged 40 to 49 with alopecia areata. Some clones in this sample may be carry-over from other donors' samples. The V call is TRBV27, the J call TRBJ2-5; a possible D gene is TRBD1 (6 bases). Source: whole blood, taken in connection with sensitization to the hapten diphenylcyclopropenone (DPC). The CDR3 loop is CASSLPRGGGLGPQYF. The CDR3 nucleotides are TGTGCCAGCAGTCTCCCGCGAGGTGGGGGCCTCGGCCCCCAGTACTTC.